Below, 32 T cell receptor beta chains from the same sample are listed, as sequenced in a study of cytomegalovirus exposure and HLA in healthy donors. PCR involved 60 Vbeta and 13 Jbeta primers. Profiling relied on immunoSEQ multiplex PCR, and the TCRdb table lists in-frame clones only, not all of them. This sample has 95,000 to 150,000 clones, with 80% to 85% found just once. Sequenced: PBMCs. These receptors originate from a man aged 25-40 years in good health and CMV-seronegative.

The chain has TRBV5-1 and TRBJ2-3, with D possibly matching TRBD2 (5 bases). Trimming cost V 2 bases and J 0 bases, with 7 bases left between them. The CDR3 is made up of 14 amino acids. Germline V gives CDR1 SGHRS, CDR2 YFSETQ. This CDR3 is CASSFTGSTDTQYF. CDR3 sequence (DNA): TGCGCCAGCAGCTTCACGGGGAGCACAGATACGCAGTATTTT.

This chain uses TRBV28 with TRBJ1-1; perhaps TRBD1 as D (5 bases). The CDR3 is 14 residues long. V was trimmed by 2 bases and J by 4 bases, leaving 11 bases between them. Germline V gene lookup returns CDR1 MDHEN and CDR2 SYDVKM. The CDR3 DNA reads as TGTGCCAGCAGTTTACCTGGGGGGGGCACTGAAGCTTTCTTT. This gives the protein CASSLPGGGTEAFF.

The chain couples TRBV29-1 to TRBJ2-1; TRBD2 agrees at 7 bases. The CDR3 has 13 residues. The germline V gene has CDR1 SQVTM and CDR2 ANQGSEA. V shed 3 bases, J shed 11 bases, and the junction held 10 bases outside the gene matches. CDR3: CSVDVAGSGKQFF. The CDR3 region has the DNA TGCAGCGTTGATGTAGCGGGTTCCGGGAAGCAGTTCTTC.

This chain links TRBV7-9 with TRBJ2-2; maybe TRBD2 (6 bases). The CDR3 runs to 15 residues. Looked up from germline, CDR1 is SEHNR and CDR2 is FQNEAQ (reference sequence). V lost 2 bases, J lost 5 bases, and 12 bases lay in between. Here the CDR3 DNA reads TGTGCCAGCAGCTTAACGGAGGGAAGAACCGGGGAGCTGTTTTTT. Its translation: CASSLTEGRTGELFF.

V and J are TRBV5-4 and TRBJ2-5, with 7 positions matching TRBD1. V lost 2 bases and J lost 2; bases outside the gene matches: 9. The CDR3 runs to 16 residues. CDR1 is SGHNT, CDR2 YYREEE, per germline (reference sequence). CDR3 DNA sequence: TGTGCCAGCAGCTTAGGGGCAGGGGGTCGACAAGAGACCCAGTACTTC. Its protein product is CASSLGAGGRQETQYF.

V gene TRBV12-2 combines with J gene TRBJ2-5; the DNA was not used to check the table's D call, TRBD2. TRBV12-2 is termed a pseudogene. The CDR3 sequence is 17 residues long. CDR3 protein: CASRLGGLAGSQETQYF. The CDR3 DNA reads TGTGCAAGTCGCTTAGGGGGACTAGCGGGGAGCCAAGAGACCCAGTACTTC.

The chain has TRBV30 and TRBJ2-2, with D perhaps TRBD2 (5 bases). CDR1 is GTSNPN, CDR2 SVGIG, per germline (reference sequence). The CDR3 runs 14 residues. V lost 0 bases to trimming and J lost 3 bases, with 8 bases between them. CDR3 in DNA: TGTGCCTGGAGTGTAGGGAGATACACCGGGGAGCTGTTTTTT. It is translated as CAWSVGRYTGELFF.

The chain uses TRBV12-2 and TRBJ2-5; the DNA was not used to check the table's D call, TRBD1. TRBV12-2 has pseudogene status. The CDR3 totals 18 residues. The chain's CDR3 is CASRLEFGTGVEAETQYF. For the CDR3, the DNA is TGTGCAAGTCGCTTAGAATTCGGGACAGGGGTTGAGGCAGAGACCCAGTACTTC.

This clone was counted a single time. The rearrangement links TRBV5-1 to TRBJ1-1; TRBD1 might be the D (5 bases). V dropped 1 base and J dropped 1 base, with 11 bases sitting between them. CDR1 and CDR2 from the germline V gene are SGHRS and YFSETQ. The CDR3 has 15 residues. CDR3 coding DNA: TGCGCCAGCAGCTTGTACCAGGGTGCGAACACTGAAGCTTTCTTT. As protein: CASSLYQGANTEAFF. The variable domain in full, with the rest retrieved from reference TRBV5-1 and TRBJ1-1, is KAGVTQTPRYLIKTRGQQVTLSCSPISGHRSVSWYQQTPGQGLQFLFEYFSETQRNKGNFPGRFSGRQFSNSRSEMNVSTLELGDSALYLCASSLYQGANTEAFFGQGTRLTVV.

The J gene is TRBJ1-4, the V gene TRBV19; perhaps TRBD1 as D (6 bases). This CDR3 spans 14 amino acids. Looked up from germline, CDR1 is LNHDA and CDR2 is SQIVND (reference sequence). Between the trimmed V and J ends, which lost 3 bases and 7 bases, there was a span of 12 bases. CDR3 residues: CASSIGQKGEKLFF. The DNA of the CDR3 is TGTGCCAGTAGTATTGGACAGAAGGGTGAAAAACTGTTTTTT.

V usage is TRBV6-1 and J usage is TRBJ2-6; D is unresolved. Trimming took off 4 bases at V and 0 bases at J, with 7 bases between the two ends. This CDR3 is built from 15 residues. CDR1 and CDR2 from the germline V gene are MNHNS and SASEGT. The CDR3 DNA reads as TGTGCCAGCAGTGGTTTCCTCTCTGGGGCCAACGTCCTGACTTTC. It encodes CASSGFLSGANVLTF.

The J gene is TRBJ2-7, the V gene TRBV10-3; 8 bases line up with TRBD2. The V gene's germline CDR1 is ENHRY and CDR2 SYGVKD. The V gene end was trimmed by 0 bases and the J gene end by 3 bases; junction bases not matched to a gene: 7. The length of the CDR3 is 16 residues. The DNA for the CDR3 is TGTGCCATCAGTGAGTCGCGGGGGGCAGTGGGCTACGAGCAGTACTTC. Amino acid sequence: CAISESRGAVGYEQYF.

The chain combines TRBV6-1 with TRBJ2-7; D is uncertain. This CDR3 region has 13 residues. CDR1 and CDR2 (germline): MNHNS, SASEGT. Trimming removed 3 bases from V and 2 bases from J, with 8 bases in between. The CDR3 protein is CASSDQAAYEQYF. CDR3 sequence (DNA): TGTGCCAGCAGTGATCAGGCCGCCTACGAGCAGTACTTC.

The chain carries TRBV6-4 and TRBJ2-2; the match to TRBD2 covers 7 bases. Trimming took 3 bases from V and 3 from J; bases not matched to a gene: 4. Germline V gene lookup returns CDR1 MRHNA and CDR2 SNTAGT. The CDR3 length is 15 residues. CDR3 nucleotides: TGTGCCAGCAGTGAGGGAGGGGAGGACACCGGGGAGCTGTTTTTT. Encoded protein: CASSEGGEDTGELFF.

The J gene is TRBJ2-3, the V gene TRBV10-3; TRBD2 matches 14 bases. V trimming: 8 bases; J trimming: 0 bases; junction bases outside the gene matches: 4. This CDR3 has 16 amino acids. The germline V gene encodes CDR1 ENHRY and CDR2 SYGVKD. CDR3 bases: TGTGCCATCGGGGGACTAGCGGGGGCTAGCACAGATACGCAGTATTTT. Protein sequence: CAIGGLAGASTDTQYF.

The chain has TRBV4-3 and TRBJ2-7; D not resolved. V gave up 1 base and J gave up 1 base, with 11 bases separating them. The CDR3 is 15 residues long. CDR1 and CDR2 from the germline V gene are LGHNA and YSLEER. CDR3 region: CASSQVWPYSYEQYF. CDR3 DNA sequence: TGCGCCAGCAGCCAAGTTTGGCCGTATTCCTACGAGCAGTACTTC.

The CDR3 here is CASSLRGLTNEKLFF. In DNA form, the CDR3 reads TGTGCCAGCAGCTTACGGGGTCTAACTAATGAAAAACTGTTTTTT. The genes are TRBV7-8 and TRBJ1-4; no reliable D call. V was pared by 2 bases and J by 1 base, with 8 bases between. CDR3 size: 15 residues. Germline CDR1 and CDR2: SGHVS and FQNEAQ.

The table lists this clone with a few counts. The chain carries TRBV6-4 and TRBJ2-3; 13 bases line up with TRBD2. The V gene end was trimmed by 0 bases and the J gene end by 6 bases; junction bases not matched to a gene: 0. The CDR3 totals 15 residues. Germline lookup yields CDR1 MRHNA and CDR2 SNTAGT. The CDR3 loop reads CASSDSTSGGDTQYF. Here the CDR3 DNA reads TGTGCCAGCAGTGACTCGACTAGCGGGGGGGATACGCAGTATTTT.

This clone appeared a single time. In nucleotides, the CDR3 is TGTGCCATCAGTGAGTCAACACAGGGTGGTGAGCAGTTCTTC. It specifies CAISESTQGGEQFF. The chain links TRBV10-3 to TRBJ2-1, with D possibly TRBD1 on 6 matching bases. V was cut by 0 bases and J by 9 bases, with 12 bases left in between. This CDR3 comprises 14 residues. Germline V gene sequence: CDR1 ENHRY, CDR2 SYGVKD.

The V and J genes are TRBV19 and TRBJ2-7, with D perhaps matching TRBD1 (6 bases). Trimming removed 5 bases at V and 3 bases at J, with 11 bases between. The CDR3 runs 13 residues. CDR1 and CDR2 from the germline V gene are LNHDA and SQIVND (reference sequence). The chain's CDR3 is CASSSTGGYEQYF. CDR3 DNA sequence: TGTGCCAGTAGTTCGACAGGAGGCTACGAGCAGTACTTC.

The chain has TRBV5-6 and TRBJ1-2, with D unclear. The CDR3 is 14 residues long. Deletions cut 4 bases from V and 5 bases from J, with 15 bases between. Germline lookup yields CDR1 SGHDT and CDR2 YYEEEE. DNA of the CDR3: TGTGCCAGCAGCCCCATGGGCTCGACGTATGGCTACACCTTC. It codes for CASSPMGSTYGYTF.

The rearrangement joins TRBV5-1 to TRBJ1-3, with a possible D match to TRBD1 (6 bases). V lost 0 bases and J lost 0, with 10 bases in between. This CDR3 is 16 amino acids long. Germline V gene sequence: CDR1 SGHRS, CDR2 YFSETQ. CDR3 sequence: CASSLGAGDSGNTIYF. The CDR3 DNA reads as TGCGCCAGCAGCTTGGGGGCAGGGGACTCTGGAAACACCATATATTTT.

The chain is built from TRBV19 and TRBJ1-2; D ambiguous. The CDR3 has 14 residues. V lost 2 bases to trimming and J lost 4 bases, with 11 bases between them. The germline V gene encodes CDR1 LNHDA and CDR2 SQIVND (reference sequence). CDR3 loop: CASSITNLGYGYTF. The DNA for the CDR3 is TGTGCCAGTAGTATAACTAACTTGGGCTATGGCTACACCTTC. Full variable domain (rest looked up from reference TRBV19 and TRBJ1-2): DGGITQSPKYLFRKEGQNVTLSCEQNLNHDAMYWYRQDPGQGLRLIYYSQIVNDFQKGDIAEGYSVSREKKESFPLTVTSAQKNPTAFYLCASSITNLGYGYTFGSGTRLTVV.

The genes are TRBV6-5 and TRBJ1-6; tentatively, D is TRBD1 (5 bases). V shed 6 bases and J shed 8 bases, with 17 bases lying between them. This CDR3 has 15 residues. Germline V gene sequence: CDR1 MNHEY, CDR2 SVGAGI. CDR3 nucleotide sequence: TGTGCCAGCAGCCCCGTCGGGGGGATCGATTCACCCCTCCACTTT. Protein: CASSPVGGIDSPLHF.

The CDR3 bases are TGTGCCAGCTCACTCACAGGGGAGCAGTACTTC. Translation gives CASSLTGEQYF. This chain joins TRBV18 and TRBJ2-7; perhaps TRBD1 as D (6 bases). The V gene lost 4 bases and the J gene lost 7 bases, with 8 bases spanning the gap. The CDR3 spans 11 residues. From germline, CDR1 is KGHSH and CDR2 LQKENI. Based on the CDR3 plus reference TRBV18 and TRBJ2-7, the full variable domain is NAGVMQNPRHLVRRRGQEARLRCSPMKGHSHVYWYRQLPEEGLKFMVYLQKENIIDESGMPKERFSAEFPKEGPSILRIQQVVRGDSAAYFCASSLTGEQYFGPGTRLTVT.

The chain links TRBV27 to TRBJ2-6; TRBD1 agrees at 11 bases. V was clipped by 6 bases and J by 4 bases; unmatched bases: 2. Germline V lookup: CDR1 MNHEY, CDR2 SMNVEV (reference sequence). This CDR3 has 15 amino acids. CDR3 residues: CASRDRGQGANVLTF. The CDR3 DNA reads TGTGCCAGCAGGGACAGGGGGCAAGGGGCCAACGTCCTGACTTTC.

The chain couples TRBV11-3 to TRBJ2-1, with D possibly TRBD2 on 6 matching bases. CDR3 length: 13 amino acids. CDR1 is SGHNT, CDR2 YENEEA, per germline. V lost 5 bases, J lost 9 bases, and 14 bases lay in between. CDR3 protein: CASSPAAGSEQFF. CDR3 sequence (DNA): TGTGCCAGCAGCCCGGCAGCGGGCTCTGAGCAGTTCTTC.

The V and J genes are TRBV28 and TRBJ2-3, with TRBD1 matching 7 bases. The CDR3 totals 16 residues. V lost 4 bases to trimming and J lost 4 bases; unmatched junction nucleotides: 11. Germline V gene sequence: CDR1 MDHEN, CDR2 SYDVKM. The CDR3: CASSSTAGGNADTQYF. CDR3 nucleotide sequence: TGTGCCAGCAGTTCCACAGCAGGGGGAAACGCAGATACGCAGTATTTT.

The V gene is TRBV19, the J gene TRBJ2-2, with 11 bases lining up with TRBD1. Germline V gives CDR1 LNHDA, CDR2 SQIVND (reference sequence). This CDR3 contains 15 residues. V dropped 6 bases and J dropped 3; count of bases not matched to a gene: 3. The CDR3 spells CASSPDRGHTGELFF. The CDR3 DNA follows: TGTGCCAGTAGCCCGGACAGGGGGCACACCGGGGAGCTGTTTTTT.

The gene calls are TRBV6-5 and TRBJ2-1; 8 bases are a match to TRBD2. V was clipped by 1 base and J by 6 bases; unmatched bases: 5. The CDR3 contains 15 residues. The V gene's germline CDR1 is MNHEY and CDR2 SVGAGI. The CDR3: CASSYYETSVNEQFF. The CDR3 bases are TGTGCCAGCAGTTACTACGAGACTAGCGTCAATGAGCAGTTCTTC.

The V and J genes are TRBV5-1 and TRBJ2-3, with a weak D call TRBD1 (5 bases). This CDR3 comprises 14 residues. Trimming shortened V by 6 bases and J by 5 bases, and 16 bases separated the two germline ends. CDR1 is SGHRS and CDR2 is YFSETQ in the germline V gene. The CDR3, as DNA: TGCGCCAGCACCGACCCCAGGGTAGGAGATACGCAGTATTTT. It yields the protein CASTDPRVGDTQYF.

The J gene is TRBJ1-1, the V gene TRBV28; TRBD1 is a possible D gene (6 bases). This CDR3 spans 17 amino acids. V was trimmed by 2 bases and J by 0 bases, leaving 16 bases between them. Germline assignment: CDR1 MDHEN and CDR2 SYDVKM. CDR3 sequence: CASSLPSPTGLNTEAFF. The CDR3, as DNA: TGTGCCAGCAGTTTACCATCTCCGACAGGTTTGAACACTGAAGCTTTCTTT.